Sequencing of this T cell receptor (beta chain) was carried out in a study of cytomegalovirus exposure and HLA in healthy donors. General study results and limits: The majority of CMV-associated TCR beta chains were reported as apparently HLA-restricted in a later analysis. Later analysis demonstrated an association between a missense DCLRE1C variant and TCR beta V- and J-gene trimming. Available immune exposure information covered CMV serostatus only.

Researchers ran the PCR with 60 Vbeta and 13 Jbeta primers. Profiled with immunoSEQ multiplex PCR; TCRdb holds only in-frame clones, not every one. The data contain about 120,000 clones, approximately 80% of them singletons. Concerning this clone itself: Its antigen is as yet unknown.

The V and J ends lost 6 bases and 6 bases, in that order; junction bases with no gene match: 8. The CDR3 loop spans 14 amino acids. Germline values: CDR1 LNHDA, CDR2 SQIVND (reference sequence). The chain uses TRBV19 and TRBJ1-2; 9 bases fit TRBD1. Sequencing was carried out using PBMCs. This TCR derives from a woman aged 30 to 39 in good health and CMV-seronegative. CDR3 amino acids: CASRPLRQGDGYTF. CDR3 nucleotides: TGTGCCAGTAGGCCCCTCAGACAGGGGGATGGCTACACCTTC.